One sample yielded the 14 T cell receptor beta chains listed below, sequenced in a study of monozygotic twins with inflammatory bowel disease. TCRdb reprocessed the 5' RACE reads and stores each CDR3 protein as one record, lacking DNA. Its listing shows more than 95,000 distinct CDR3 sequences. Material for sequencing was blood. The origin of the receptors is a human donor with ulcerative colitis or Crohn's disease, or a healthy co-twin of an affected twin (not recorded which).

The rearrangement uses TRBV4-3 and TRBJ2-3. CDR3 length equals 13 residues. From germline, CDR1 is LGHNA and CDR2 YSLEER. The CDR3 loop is CASSHLTEDTQYF.

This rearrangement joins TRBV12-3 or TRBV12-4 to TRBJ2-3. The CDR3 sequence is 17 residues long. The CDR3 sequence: CASSQAVWRRSTDTQYF.

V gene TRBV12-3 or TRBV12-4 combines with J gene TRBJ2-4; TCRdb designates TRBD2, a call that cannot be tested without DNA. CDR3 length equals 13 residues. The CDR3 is CASSLGTSSMQYF.

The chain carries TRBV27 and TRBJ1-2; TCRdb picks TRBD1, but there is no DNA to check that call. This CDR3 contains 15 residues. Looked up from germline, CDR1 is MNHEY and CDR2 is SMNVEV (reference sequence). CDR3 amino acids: CASSLGTGGAYGYTF.

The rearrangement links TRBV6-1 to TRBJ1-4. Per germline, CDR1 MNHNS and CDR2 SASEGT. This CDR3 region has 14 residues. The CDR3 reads CASSHGGRAGELFF.

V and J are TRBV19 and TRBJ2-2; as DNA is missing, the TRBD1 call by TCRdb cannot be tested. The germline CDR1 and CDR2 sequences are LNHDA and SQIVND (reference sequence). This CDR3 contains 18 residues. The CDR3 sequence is CASKPLPGTYINTGELFF.

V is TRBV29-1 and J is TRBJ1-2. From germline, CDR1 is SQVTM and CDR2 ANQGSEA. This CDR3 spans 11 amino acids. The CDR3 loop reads CSVAADRGYTF.

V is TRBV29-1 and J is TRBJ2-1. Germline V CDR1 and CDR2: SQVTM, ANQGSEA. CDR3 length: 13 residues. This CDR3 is CSVAGGTNNEQFF.

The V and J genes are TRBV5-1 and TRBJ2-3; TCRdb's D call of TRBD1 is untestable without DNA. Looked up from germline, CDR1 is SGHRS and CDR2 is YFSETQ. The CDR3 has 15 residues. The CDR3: CAGSSGQASTDTQYF.

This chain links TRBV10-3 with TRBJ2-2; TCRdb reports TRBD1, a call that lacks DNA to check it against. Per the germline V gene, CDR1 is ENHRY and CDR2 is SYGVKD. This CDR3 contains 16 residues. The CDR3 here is CAISDEGTISVGELFF.

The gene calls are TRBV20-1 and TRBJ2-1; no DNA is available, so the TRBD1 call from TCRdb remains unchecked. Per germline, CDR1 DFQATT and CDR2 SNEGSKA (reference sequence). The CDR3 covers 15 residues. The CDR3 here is CSASLSYGAENEQFF.

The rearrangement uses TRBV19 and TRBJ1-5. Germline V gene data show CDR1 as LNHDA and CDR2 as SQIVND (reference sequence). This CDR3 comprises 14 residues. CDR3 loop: CASTKGPGYQPQHF. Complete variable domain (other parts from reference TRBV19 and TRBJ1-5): DGGITQSPKYLFRKEGQNVTLSCEQNLNHDAMYWYRQDPGQGLRLIYYSQIVNDFQKGDIAEGYSVSREKKESFPLTVTSAQKNPTAFYLCASTKGPGYQPQHFGDGTRLSIL.

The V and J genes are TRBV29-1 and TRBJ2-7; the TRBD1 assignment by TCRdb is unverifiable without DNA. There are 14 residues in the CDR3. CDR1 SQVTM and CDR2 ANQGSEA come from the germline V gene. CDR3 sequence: CSVEDSGGSYEQYF.

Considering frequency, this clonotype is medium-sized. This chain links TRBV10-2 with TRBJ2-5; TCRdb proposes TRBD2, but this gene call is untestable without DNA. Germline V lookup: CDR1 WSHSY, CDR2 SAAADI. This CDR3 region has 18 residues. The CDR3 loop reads CASSDVMAAALLQETQYF.